This passage covers 3 T cell receptor beta chains from one sample sequenced in a study of HIV-infected patients and healthy controls. 400 to 550 ng RNA was reverse transcribed with alpha and beta constant-region primers. Separate chain-specific third strand synthesis with multiplexing indices produced the alpha and beta libraries. TCRdb called the 5' RACE reads again in MiXCR, with one record for every CDR3 protein. The sample has several thousand distinct CDR3 sequences, about 9.4% seen once. Follow-up blood was drawn about 14 weeks, roughly three months, after antiretroviral therapy began. All unsorted peripheral T cells were captured because whole blood was used without fractionation. The sequencing used blood, collected during antiretroviral therapy. These receptors originate from an adult with HIV infection.

This clonotype has a handful of counts. The rearrangement links TRBV5-1 to TRBJ2-3, with D uncertain. Germline CDR1 SGHRS, CDR2 YFSETQ. This CDR3 has 15 amino acids. V was shortened by 1 base and J by 2 bases, with 11 bases between the two germline ends. The CDR3 reads CASSLPTRPTDTQYF. The CDR3 nucleotides read TGCGCCAGCAGCTTGCCAACAAGACCCACAGATACGCAGTATTTT.

By sample share, this clonotype is medium-sized. The chain has TRBV7-3 and TRBJ1-1, with D unresolved. Trimming cost V 3 bases and J 1 base, with 6 bases left between them. From germline, CDR1 is SGHTA and CDR2 FQGTGA. This CDR3 spans 13 amino acids. The CDR3 coding sequence is TGTGCCAGCAGCTTTACACCGAACACTGAAGCTTTCTTT. Translated: CASSFTPNTEAFF.

This clonotype is termed medium-sized. This chain connects TRBV7-2 to TRBJ2-2; TRBD2 matches at 12 bases. The germline V gene has CDR1 SGHTA and CDR2 FQGNSA. Trimming at V came to 5 bases and at J to 6 bases, leaving 4 bases not matched to a gene. CDR3 length: 15 amino acids. CDR3 in DNA: TGTGCCAGCAGCAGCCGGACTAGCGGGGCCGGGGAGCTGTTTTTT. Translating gives CASSSRTSGAGELFF. The complete variable domain, with remaining parts taken from reference TRBV7-2 and TRBJ2-2, reads GAGVSQSPSNKVTEKGKDVELRCDPISGHTALYWYRQSLGQGLEFLIYFQGNSAPDKSGLPSDRFSAERTGGSVSTLTIQRTQQEDSAVYLCASSSRTSGAGELFFGEGSRLTVL.